The next 28 T cell receptor beta chains were all read from a single sample in a study of blood T cells in healthy people across ages (dated by TCRdb to the mid-2010s). Libraries came from 5' RACE. The sample was run on an Illumina HiSeq 2500. The second PCR ran for about 6 to 12 cycles and used a J-beta primer mix along with a sample-barcoded 5' primer. TCRdb reworked the public reads: Q25 trimming with fastp, MiXCR clone assembly, productive beta chains retained. Identical CDR3 protein sequences are pooled into one entry, listed with their most common genes and DNA. Within this sample are approximately 1.5 million distinct CDR3 sequences, with approximately 39% of them counted one time only. The ten biggest clones cover roughly 3.7% of the sample. The sequencing input was blood. Source of these receptors: a young woman in good health.

Comments on this clonotype: One junction end disagrees with the germline gene, perhaps due to a read error. V usage is TRBV7-2 and J usage is TRBJ2-1, with D hard to call. The CDR3 has 12 amino acids. CDR1 SGHTA and CDR2 FQGNSA come from the germline V gene. This CDR3 is CAGRLASNEQFF. As DNA, the CDR3 is TGTGCCGGCAGATTAGCCAGCAATGAGCAGTTCTTC.

The J gene is TRBJ1-1, the V gene TRBV9, with TRBD1 matching over 8 bases. Germline assignment: CDR1 SGDLS and CDR2 YYNGEE. This CDR3 contains 14 residues. The J segment lost 8 bases and the V segment lost 3 bases, leaving 9 bases of the junction unmatched. The CDR3 region is CASSALDRVGEAFF. In DNA form, the CDR3 reads TGTGCCAGCAGCGCTTTGGACAGGGTTGGAGAAGCTTTCTTT. The full variable domain, completed using reference TRBV9 and TRBJ1-1, is DSGVTQTPKHLITATGQRVTLRCSPRSGDLSVYWYQQSLDQGLQFLIQYYNGEERAKGNILERFSAQQFPDLHSELNLSSLELGDSALYFCASSALDRVGEAFFGQGTRLTVV.

The V and J genes are TRBV27 and TRBJ2-1; D possibly uses TRBD1 or TRBD2 (5 bases each). V lost 8 bases and J lost 0, with 14 bases in between. Looked up from germline, CDR1 is MNHEY and CDR2 is SMNVEV (reference sequence). The CDR3 has 15 amino acids. The CDR3 is CASGPSGSSYNEQFF. The CDR3 DNA reads as TGTGCCAGCGGCCCTTCAGGGAGCTCCTACAATGAGCAGTTCTTC.

The chain is built from TRBV24-1 and TRBJ2-2; D possibly uses TRBD1 or TRBD2 (5 bases each). This CDR3 spans 12 amino acids. The germline gives CDR1 KGHDR, CDR2 SFDVKD. V lost 9 bases, J lost 9 bases, and 13 bases lay in between. In nucleotides, the CDR3 is TGTGCCACCTGGGACGGGACCAGGGAGCTGTTTTTT. This sequence encodes CATWDGTRELFF.

The chain couples TRBV6-2 or TRBV6-3 to TRBJ1-5, with D maybe TRBD1 (5 bases). V was pared by 2 bases and J by 8 bases, with 10 bases between. From germline, CDR1 is MNHEY and CDR2 SVGEGT. The CDR3 is 13 amino acids. CDR3 sequence: CASSYQGAKPQHF. Written as DNA, the CDR3 is TGTGCCAGCAGTTACCAGGGCGCAAAGCCCCAGCATTTT.

V usage is TRBV6-2 or TRBV6-3 and J usage is TRBJ1-3, with D maybe TRBD1 (6 bases). The V gene's germline CDR1 is MNHEY and CDR2 SVGEGT. CDR3 length: 15 amino acids. With 2 bases removed from V and 0 bases from J, the gap between germline ends came to 8 bases. CDR3 region: CASSYADSSGNTIYF. CDR3 nucleotide sequence: TGTGCCAGCAGTTACGCGGACAGCTCTGGAAACACCATATATTTT.

The table lists this clonotype with a count of one. Its ends do not fully match the called genes, so a read error is possible. The CDR3 coding sequence is TGTGCCAGCAGTGAAGATAGCATAGATACGCAGTATTTT. Amino acid sequence: CASSEDSIDTQYF. The V gene is TRBV2, the J gene TRBJ2-3, with D unresolved. Germline CDR1 SNHLY, CDR2 FYNNEI. The CDR3 is made up of 13 amino acids.

The V call is TRBV3-1, the J call TRBJ2-3, with D perhaps assigned TRBD1 or TRBD2 (5 bases each). V lost 0 bases to trimming and J lost 3 bases, with 19 bases between them. Per germline, CDR1 LGHDT and CDR2 YNNKEL (reference sequence). This CDR3 has 18 amino acids. CDR3 in amino acids: CASSQDIVPGSRTDTQYF. CDR3 bases: TGTGCCAGCAGCCAAGATATCGTCCCAGGGAGTAGAACAGATACGCAGTATTTT.

V gene TRBV25-1 combines with J gene TRBJ2-2, with 8 bases fitting TRBD2. Germline loops: CDR1 MGHDK, CDR2 SYGVNS. The V and J ends lost 1 base and 2 bases, in that order; junction bases with no gene match: 3. CDR3 size: 16 residues. The CDR3 DNA is TGTGCCAGCAGTGAATTCGGGGGGGGTAACACCGGGGAGCTGTTTTTT. It encodes CASSEFGGGNTGELFF.

The chain carries TRBV4-1 and TRBJ2-7; D unclear. V was shortened by 4 bases and J by 4 bases, with 14 bases between the two germline ends. Germline CDR1 MGHRA, CDR2 YSYEKL. The CDR3 covers 14 residues. The DNA of the CDR3 is TGCGCCAGCAGCCCCCCGACCATGCAGTACGAGCAGTACTTC. Protein product: CASSPPTMQYEQYF.

This clonotype was seen a few times. This chain joins TRBV30 and TRBJ2-7; 7 bases are a match to TRBD1. This CDR3 has 11 residues. After removal of 3 bases from V and 5 bases from J, the junction contained 1 base not matched to a gene. CDR1 is GTSNPN, CDR2 SVGIG, per germline (reference sequence). As DNA, the CDR3 is TGTGCCTGGAGCACAGGGGACGAGCAGTACTTC. It codes for CAWSTGDEQYF. The full variable domain, in which reference TRBV30 and TRBJ2-7 provide the parts outside the CDR3, is SQTIHQWPATLVQPVGSPLSLECTVEGTSNPNLYWYRQAAGRGLQLLFYSVGIGQISSEVPQNLSASRPQDRQFILSSKKLLLSDSGFYLCAWSTGDEQYFGPGTRLTVT.

A few counts support this clonotype. V usage is TRBV11-3 and J usage is TRBJ2-1; a weak D match, TRBD2 (6 bases). The germline V and J ends were trimmed by 5 bases and 10 bases, with 18 bases remaining between them. The CDR3 length is 14 residues. CDR1 SGHNT and CDR2 YENEEA come from the germline V gene. The CDR3: CASSPGDFAREQFF. In DNA, the CDR3 is TGTGCCAGCAGCCCTGGGGACTTTGCCAGGGAGCAGTTCTTC.

In its sample, this clonotype was seen a few times. The chain couples TRBV7-9 to TRBJ1-1; TRBD1 might be the D (5 bases). Deletions cut 3 bases from V and 9 bases from J, with 8 bases between. Germline CDR1 SEHNR, CDR2 FQNEAQ (reference sequence). CDR3 size: 11 residues. In nucleotides, the CDR3 is TGTGCCAGCAGCTTCCGGGACCAAGCTTTCTTT. As protein: CASSFRDQAFF. Looking up the rest from reference TRBV7-9 and TRBJ1-1 gives the full variable domain: DTGVSQNPRHKITKRGQNVTFRCDPISEHNRLYWYRQTLGQGPEFLTYFQNEAQLEKSRLLSDRFSAERPKGSFSTLEIQRTEQGDSAMYLCASSFRDQAFFGQGTRLTVV.

CDR3 sequence reads: CASRRTTSYEQYF. CDR3 nucleotide sequence: TGTGCCAGTAGGAGGACGACCTCCTACGAGCAGTACTTC. The chain employs TRBV2 and TRBJ2-7; the D gene is possibly TRBD2 (5 bases). Deletions cut 9 bases from V and 0 bases from J, with 12 bases between. Germline V gives CDR1 SNHLY, CDR2 FYNNEI. The CDR3 loop spans 13 amino acids.

The sample holds one count of this clonotype. The J gene is TRBJ2-3, the V gene TRBV7-3; 10 bases are a match to TRBD1. V trimming: 5 bases; J trimming: 5 bases; junction bases outside the gene matches: 7. Germline CDR1 and CDR2: SGHTA and FQGTGA. The CDR3 covers 15 residues. CDR3 DNA: TGTGCCAGCAGCCCCGGGACAGGGGATCGAGATACGCAGTATTTT. Its translation is CASSPGTGDRDTQYF.

This clonotype was detected only a few times. The V and J genes are TRBV20-1 and TRBJ1-4; no clear D. This CDR3 spans 11 amino acids. V shed 1 base and J shed 12 bases, with 9 bases lying between them. Germline V gives CDR1 DFQATT, CDR2 SNEGSKA (reference sequence). The CDR3 here is CSARVGSELFF. In nucleotides, the CDR3 is TGCAGTGCTAGAGTGGGTAGCGAACTGTTTTTT.

This clonotype showed up just a few times. CDR3 coding DNA: TGTGCCAGCAGCGACGGACCCTACGAGCAGTACTTC. It encodes CASSDGPYEQYF. This chain joins TRBV6-5 and TRBJ2-7; no clear D. V dropped 6 bases and J dropped 2 bases, with 8 bases sitting between them. The CDR3 runs 12 residues. Germline values: CDR1 MNHEY, CDR2 SVGAGI.

This chain joins TRBV12-3 or TRBV12-4 and TRBJ2-5, with a possible D match to TRBD2 (7 bases). Trimming took 3 bases from V and 4 from J, leaving 15 bases between them. The CDR3 consists of 15 residues. The CDR3 sequence: CASSFFGGGGETQYF. The CDR3 bases are TGTGCCAGCAGTTTTTTCGGGGGAGGGGGAGAGACCCAGTACTTC.

The genes are TRBV29-1 and TRBJ2-1, with no clear D. The V end lost 7 bases, the J end lost 2 bases, and 15 bases lay between the germline ends. CDR3 size: 14 residues. From germline, CDR1 is SQVTM and CDR2 ANQGSEA. The CDR3 protein is CSAQLLSPYNEQFF. The CDR3 region has the DNA TGCAGCGCCCAACTCCTGAGCCCCTACAATGAGCAGTTCTTC.

This clonotype has only a few counts. The V call is TRBV6-1, the J call TRBJ2-3; 7 bases map to TRBD2. J gave up 0 bases and V 10 bases, and 16 bases lay outside the gene matches. The CDR3 runs to 17 residues. Looked up from germline, CDR1 is MNHNS and CDR2 is SASEGT. The CDR3 here is CATAERLRRGSTDTQYF. The CDR3 bases are TGTGCCACCGCTGAGAGATTAAGGCGGGGGAGCACAGATACGCAGTATTTT.

The chain recombines TRBV23-1 with TRBJ2-7; 12 nucleotides align to TRBD2. TRBV23-1 is treated as an ORF (open reading frame) with a function not yet certain. The CDR3 is 16 amino acids. Trimming at V came to 2 bases and at J to 2 bases, leaving 4 bases not matched to a gene. CDR3 sequence: CASSQRLAGDTYEQYF. The CDR3 DNA sequence: TGCGCCAGCAGTCAACGACTAGCGGGAGACACCTACGAGCAGTACTTC.

This clonotype was recorded a few times. The chain recombines TRBV20-1 with TRBJ1-2; D not resolved. CDR1 and CDR2 (germline): DFQATT, SNEGSKA (reference sequence). The V end lost 3 bases, the J end lost 4 bases, and 18 bases lay between the germline ends. This CDR3 spans 15 amino acids. The DNA for the CDR3 is TGCAGTGCTAGTGTCCCCACCCTGGAGGGCTATGGCTACACCTTC. Its translation: CSASVPTLEGYGYTF.

The chain carries TRBV6-2 or TRBV6-3 and TRBJ2-5; 9 bases are a match to TRBD2. Germline V CDR1 and CDR2: MNHEY, SVGEGT. Trimming took 5 bases from V and 11 from J; bases not matched to a gene: 18. The CDR3 is 16 amino acids. CDR3 amino acids: CASSTRTSAAYNEQYF. The CDR3 DNA is TGTGCCAGCAGTACTAGGACTAGCGCCGCCTACAATGAGCAGTACTTC.

This clonotype was seen more than once but under ten times. This rearrangement joins TRBV27 to TRBJ2-3, with 8 positions matching TRBD1. The CDR3 contains 16 residues. In germline, CDR1 is MNHEY, CDR2 SMNVEV (reference sequence). The V gene end was trimmed by 3 bases and the J gene end by 0 bases; junction bases not matched to a gene: 5. The CDR3 bases are TGTGCCAGCAGTTTTTCCAGGACAGGGAGCACAGATACGCAGTATTTT. It specifies CASSFSRTGSTDTQYF.

A few counts support this clonotype. The V and J genes are TRBV20-1 and TRBJ2-7; D remains ambiguous. V was cut by 4 bases and J by 1 base, with 14 bases left in between. This CDR3 contains 14 residues. Germline V gene lookup returns CDR1 DFQATT and CDR2 SNEGSKA (reference sequence). CDR3 in amino acids: CSAKFRSWSYEQYF. CDR3 DNA: TGCAGTGCTAAGTTCCGGAGTTGGTCCTACGAGCAGTACTTC.

This clonotype was seen a handful of times. The CDR3 region is CATNPGLRVEKLFF. The DNA of the CDR3 is TGTGCCACCAACCCCGGCCTCCGGGTAGAAAAACTGTTTTTT. This chain connects TRBV10-3 to TRBJ1-4; D is ambiguous. There are 14 residues in the CDR3. Per germline, CDR1 ENHRY and CDR2 SYGVKD. V dropped 10 bases and J dropped 8 bases, with 20 bases sitting between them.

There are many counts of this clonotype. The chain links TRBV9 to TRBJ2-5; weak D call: TRBD2 (6 bases). Germline lookup yields CDR1 SGDLS and CDR2 YYNGEE. V dropped 0 bases and J dropped 4 bases, with 7 bases sitting between them. The CDR3 runs 13 residues. The CDR3 is CASSVVGGETQYF. The DNA for the CDR3 is TGTGCCAGCAGCGTAGTGGGAGGAGAGACCCAGTACTTC.

This clonotype was counted only a few times. The chain is built from TRBV6-2 or TRBV6-3 and TRBJ2-3; 10 bases match TRBD2. After removal of 7 bases from V and 0 bases from J, the junction contained 13 bases not matched to a gene. Germline V gene lookup returns CDR1 MNHEY and CDR2 SVGEGT. The CDR3 contains 18 residues. The CDR3 bases are TGTGCCAGCACATCCGCCGGAGGACTAGCGGCTAGCACAGATACGCAGTATTTT. It specifies CASTSAGGLAASTDTQYF.